The present T cell receptor beta chain was sequenced within a study of Ad26.COV2.S vaccination and SARS-CoV-2 variants. As for the study in general: Participants got Ad26.COV2.S intramuscularly, once or twice 56 days apart.

Treatment described: 15 to 20 received Ad26.COV2.S at low or high dose, single or two shots; about 5 received placebo; per-sample allocation not given. Samples analyzed were those drawn on day 63 after the first vaccine or placebo injection. In Boston, an adult donor aged 18-55 years took part. Overall study findings and caveats: There was a possibility that the TCR breadth and depth analyses underestimated total T cell responses. Non-spike TCR breadth was similar in vaccine and placebo recipients.

V lost 8 bases to trimming and J lost 3 bases; unmatched junction nucleotides: 9. The CDR3 loop spans 14 amino acids. Germline V gives CDR1 MDHEN, CDR2 SYDVKM. This clone was found a few times. No antigen is known for it. Sequencing used immunoSEQ multiplex PCR; TCRdb keeps in-frame clones, though not all of them. The repertoire holds 300,000 to 350,000 clones, with 70% to 90% as singletons. The sequenced sample was peripheral blood, obtained in a trial of Ad26.COV2.S vaccine versus placebo. This receptor was taken from a person between 18 and 65 years old who received the Ad26.COV2.S COVID-19 vaccine or a placebo. This chain links TRBV28 with TRBJ1-2; 7 bases line up with TRBD1. The CDR3 protein is CASDRRQGHYGYTF. The DNA of the CDR3 is TGTGCCAGCGACCGCCGACAGGGACACTATGGCTACACCTTC.